This T cell receptor beta chain was found in a study of cytomegalovirus exposure and HLA in healthy donors. General study points: Among CMV-associated TCR beta chains, most appeared HLA-restricted in a later analysis. Clonal expansion was found to be greater in HLA-associated TCR beta chains than in equally common others in a later analysis.

In regard to this clone: Antigen specificity is unknown.

Trimming at V came to 4 bases and at J to 5 bases, leaving 17 bases not matched to a gene. Germline CDR1 is SGHRS and CDR2 is YFSETQ. CDR3 length equals 17 residues. 13 Jbeta primers and 60 Vbeta primers were used for the PCR. Profiling relied on immunoSEQ multiplex PCR, and the TCRdb table lists in-frame clones only, not all of them. The sample contains 180,000 or so clones, around 80% of which appear only once. The J gene is TRBJ2-7, the V gene TRBV5-1; 8 bases align to TRBD2. The sample taken for sequencing was PBMCs. The TCR sequence derives from a girl aged 10 to 17 in good health and CMV-seropositive. The CDR3 nucleotides read TGCGCCAGCAGCCGAAGACTGATGACTAGCGTTTACGACGAGCAGTACTTC. It encodes CASSRRLMTSVYDEQYF.